This T cell receptor (beta chain) emerged from a study of cytomegalovirus exposure and HLA in healthy donors. Study details: Earlier sequencing of some 190 million T cells yielded approximately 100 million unique TCR beta sequences.

The CDR3 loop spans 16 amino acids. Per germline, CDR1 ENHRY and CDR2 SYGVKD. J was trimmed by 3 bases and V by 3 bases; bases with no gene match: 10. It was with 60 Vbeta and 13 Jbeta primers that the PCR ran. Sequenced by immunoSEQ multiplex PCR; TCRdb stores in-frame clones only, minus some. The table has about 160,000 clones, roughly 84% seen once. This receptor was identified in a boy aged 2 to 9 in good health and CMV-seronegative. The sequencing sample was made of PBMCs. V gene TRBV10-3 combines with J gene TRBJ2-7; 8 nucleotides align to TRBD1. The CDR3 nucleotides are TGTGCCATCAGTGATTCCGGGACAGGAACCATCTACGAGCAGTACTTC. The encoded protein is CAISDSGTGTIYEQYF.